This TCR beta chain was documented in a study of beta chain features in type 1 diabetes. Study-level results: For Type 1 diabetes patients, all four CD4+ subsets carried TCRB CDR3s that were moderately but significantly shorter.

To note about this clone: Its target is not known.

Expressed TCRB transcripts were sequenced because the entire RNA isolate underwent reverse transcription. Naive, central memory and regulatory T cell samples yielded around 3.6 million reads on average. Clones were read by immunoSEQ multiplex PCR, and TCRdb kept only the in-frame ones, dropping some. This table holds some 700,000 clones, roughly 13% found once. CD45RO/CCR7/CD25/CD127/CD95/CD27 staining was used to isolate CD4+ naive, central memory, regulatory and stem cell-like memory cells by sorting. The V gene lost 4 bases and the J gene lost 1 base, with 8 bases spanning the gap. The CDR3 covers 14 residues. Germline V gene data show CDR1 as KGHSH and CDR2 as LQKENI.

The sequenced sample was naive CD4+ T cells from blood. The gene calls are TRBV18 and TRBJ2-1, with D maybe TRBD2 (5 bases). This clonotype was obtained from a man aged 18 to 35 with type 1 diabetes. CDR3 bases: TGTGCCAGCTCACAAGGACTTTCCTACAATGAGCAGTTCTTC. Translating gives CASSQGLSYNEQFF.